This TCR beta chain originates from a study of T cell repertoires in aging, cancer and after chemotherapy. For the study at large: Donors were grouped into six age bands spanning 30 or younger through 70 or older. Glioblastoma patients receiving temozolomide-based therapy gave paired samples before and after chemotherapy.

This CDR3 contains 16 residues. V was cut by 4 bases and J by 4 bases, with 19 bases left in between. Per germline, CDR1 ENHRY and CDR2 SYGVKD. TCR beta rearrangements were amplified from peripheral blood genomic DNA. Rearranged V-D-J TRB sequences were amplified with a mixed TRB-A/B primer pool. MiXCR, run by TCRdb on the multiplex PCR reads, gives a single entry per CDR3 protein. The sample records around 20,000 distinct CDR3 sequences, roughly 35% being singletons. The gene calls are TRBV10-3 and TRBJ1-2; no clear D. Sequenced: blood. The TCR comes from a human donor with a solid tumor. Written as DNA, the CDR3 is TGTGCCATCAGTGTGGGCGAGGGTGAGGGCTTCTATGGCTACACCTTC. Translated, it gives CAISVGEGEGFYGYTF.